The sequence of this T cell receptor (beta chain) was determined in a study of T cell repertoires in cytomegalovirus infection (dated 2019 in TCRdb). Describing the broader study: The peptide stimulations were aimed at well-studied HLA-B-restricted epitopes as well as recently identified HLA-C-restricted CMV epitopes, whose presentation resists viral immunomodulation. The HLA type of each donor mattered for the analysis, because public TCR beta signatures pointed to carriage of CMV infection along with the matching HLA type. Study-level results and caveats: In the ex vivo response, HLA-C-restricted CMV-specific TCR beta clonotypes were dominant, and in two of eight donors the single most frequent clonotype came from this HLA-C-restricted group. Cumulative frequency of public TCR beta family members discriminated carriers of CMV infection plus the relevant HLA type in this cohort and an independent approximately 400-donor cohort.

Sequencing was carried out with an Illumina HiSeq 1500. TCRdb's own reprocessing of the public reads used fastp at Q25 and MiXCR and kept productive beta chains. All rows with the same CDR3 protein become a single entry with the most common DNA and genes. The sample table holds some 940,000 distinct CDR3 sequences, of which approximately 31% were seen once. Together, the top ten hold over 10% of the sample. This clonotype was counted ten times or more. The target of this receptor is not known. No base quality values were provided; no much bigger clone lies one nucleotide off. The treatment or condition label for this specimen denotes: in vitro stimulation with specific CMV peptide epitopes to enrich CMV-specific T cells. V and J lose 1 base and 1 base, and a span of 9 bases separates them. According to the germline V gene, CDR1 reads SGHVS and CDR2 reads FNYEAQ. The CDR3, from cysteine to phenylalanine, totals 15 residues. Only CDR3 DNA remains: 45 bases, in frame from the first base.

The rearranged chain carries TRBV7-6 and TRBJ2-3; TRBD2 might be the D gene, on 6 matching bases. This TCR was recovered from a human donor in good health (CMV status not recorded). Some clones in this sample may be carry-over from other donors' samples. The source was cultured CD8+ T cells from PBMCs, collected from culture after CMV antigen stimulation. The base sequence is TGTGCCAGCAGCTTAGATTCGGGGGGCACAGATACGCAGTATTTT. Its coded protein is CASSLDSGGTDTQYF. The CDR3 plus the reference TRBV7-6 and TRBJ2-3 genes for the other parts give the full variable domain: GAGVSQSPRYKVTKRGQDVALRCDPISGHVSLYWYRQALGQGPEFLTYFNYEAQQDKSGLPNDRFSAERPEGSISTLTIQRTEQRDSAMYRCASSLDSGGTDTQYFGPGTRLTVL.